This T cell receptor (beta chain) is from a study of low-dose radiotherapy and immunotherapy resistance in tumors. Study overall: On cycle 1 day 1, patients started four cycles of oral aspirin 300 mg daily.

TRAV- and TRBV-specific primers, spanning alpha and beta chains, primed first-strand cDNA. Both a constant-region primer and a V-primer adapter served to amplify TCRs across 15 to 20 PCR cycles. TCRdb analysed the reads with MiXCR anew, one entry per CDR3 protein. The table includes around 69,000 distinct CDR3 sequences, roughly 30% detected once. CDR3 length: 14 amino acids. V lost 4 bases, J lost 4 bases, and 13 bases lay in between. The germline gives CDR1 MDHEN, CDR2 SYDVKM. As for time point: before trial treatment. Administered to the donors were nivolumab, ipilimumab, aspirin, low-dose cyclophosphamide and low-dose radiotherapy.

V usage is TRBV28 and J usage is TRBJ1-2; no firm D call. The starting material was PBMCs, obtained before treatment. The TCR originated in a female donor with ovarian cancer. The CDR3 spells CASSSLGRGYGYTF. DNA of the CDR3: TGTGCCAGCAGTTCCCTGGGTCGAGGCTATGGCTACACCTTC.